The present T cell receptor beta chain was sequenced within a study of shared clonotypes between healthy human individuals. Regarding the study as a whole: For sorted subsets, rarefaction showed incomplete sequencing despite large depth. It was the non-shared clonotypes that had lower generation probabilities than clonotypes shared by all four donors.

Genomic DNA belonging to each subset was distributed in equal measure over several immunoSEQ plates. Each replicate PCR on the sorted subsets used approximately 200 ng DNA (around 31,000 T cell genomes). The data were produced by immunoSEQ multiplex PCR, yet TCRdb's version contains in-frame clones alone and is incomplete. The data hold some 2.1 million clones, with 90% to 95% observed a single time. Deletions cut 3 bases from V and 3 bases from J, with 11 bases between. The CDR3 totals 14 residues. Germline-derived CDR1 and CDR2 are MNHEY and SMNVEV (reference sequence). CD45RO-negative, CCR7-positively selected cells formed the naive CD8 fraction, excluding terminally differentiated effector memory CD45RA+ cells. This clone came up once. Its specificity is not known.

The genes are TRBV27 and TRBJ1-2; D ambiguous. Sequencing input: naive CD8+ T cells from PBMCs. The sequence came from a man aged 18 to 29 in good health. Some clones in this sample may be carry-over from other donors' samples. The CDR3: CASSLGSGYYGYTF. The CDR3 DNA reads as TGTGCCAGCAGTTTGGGCAGCGGCTACTATGGCTACACCTTC.